The 3 T cell receptor delta chains below were found in one sample sequenced in a study of γδ T cells in repeated Plasmodium falciparum infection. Bulk repertoires came from Vgamma9/Vdelta2+ or Vdelta2-negative gammadelta T cells flow-sorted from PBMC. TCRdb re-identified clones in the multiplex PCR reads via CATT. The sample records tens of thousands of delta-chain clones, 1.7% being singletons. The sequencing input was gamma-delta T cells from blood. Receptors originate from a pool of human donors (malaria-infected and uninfected, not separated).

This clone has ten or more counts. TCRdb lists the protein of a much larger clone for this DNA, which differs at residue 16, so this is likely a read error; the protein given here is translated from the DNA itself. CDR3 protein: CALGEGAPLRPGDTVNKLIF. CDR3 DNA: TGTGCTCTTGGGGAAGGAGCGCCTTTACGTCCGGGGGATACAGTCAATAAACTCATCTTT. This chain joins TRDV1 and TRDJ1; 9 bases are shared with TRDD3. In germline, CDR1 is TSWWSYY, CDR2 QGS. CDR3 length: 20 residues. J was trimmed by 6 bases and V by 2 bases; bases with no gene match: 22.

Points on this clone: A read error is the likely source, as a far larger clone sits one nucleotide away. Other DNA sequences in the same sample also yield this CDR3. The DNA for the CDR3 is TGTGCTCTTGGTGGAGACACCGATAAACTCATCTTT. Its protein is CALGGDTDKLIF. This chain links TRDV1 with TRDJ1; D call uncertain. Per germline, CDR1 TSWWSYY and CDR2 QGS. The CDR3 covers 12 residues. V was pared by 6 bases and J by 0 bases, with 5 bases between.

This clone was found a few times. The mismatch at residue 10 between this DNA's translation and the TCRdb protein of a much larger clone likely reflects a read error; the protein shown is translated from the DNA. The V gene is TRDV2, the J gene TRDJ1; D gene uncertain. This CDR3 comprises 16 residues. The germline gives CDR1 GEAIGNYY, CDR2 EKD. With 4 bases removed from V and 5 bases from J, the gap between germline ends came to 22 bases. In DNA form, the CDR3 reads TGTGCCTGTGAACCTGCGGCCAAATGGAGGAGAGATAAACTCATCTTT. Amino acids: CACEPAAKWRRDKLIF.